Here is one T cell receptor beta chain with its context. Its antigen is undetermined. This entry is derived from a study of CD8 T cells in ankylosing spondylitis. Study-wide results and caveats: It appeared that ankylosing spondylitis blood was characterized by a TCR beta motif of about 8 highly homologous variants. Reports of some motif variants in reactive arthritis synovial fluid and blood predate this one. Disease-linked clones reportedly concentrated significantly in matched ankylosing spondylitis synovial fluid.

TCRdb re-called the 5' RACE reads with MiXCR, one entry per CDR3 protein. The table includes about 23,000 distinct CDR3 sequences, roughly 17% detected once. The CDR3 covers 13 residues. Germline CDR1 reads SEHNR; CDR2 reads FQNEAQ (reference sequence). Trimming shortened V by 1 base and J by 6 bases, and 9 bases separated the two germline ends. The source is a male donor with ankylosing spondylitis or in good health (not recorded which). The chain uses TRBV7-9 and TRBJ1-1, with D unresolved. The source material was blood. The CDR3 region is CASSLGMWPEAFF. The CDR3 DNA is TGTGCCAGCAGCTTAGGGATGTGGCCTGAAGCTTTCTTT.